These 12 T cell receptor beta chains share one sample of origin, sequenced in a study of control samples from healthy donors and cancer patients. The repertoire was sequenced with immunoSEQ multiplex PCR; TCRdb's copy has only in-frame clones and lacks some. The sample shows 130,000 or so clones, roughly 89% of them seen only once. Sequencing used blood. These receptors originate from a man aged 18 to 30 in good health.

V gene TRBV7-2 combines with J gene TRBJ1-2; D is possibly TRBD1 (5 bases). The V and J ends lost 1 base and 3 bases respectively, with 9 bases between them. In germline, CDR1 is SGHTA, CDR2 FQGNSA. This CDR3 has 14 residues. CDR3 DNA: TGTGCCAGCAGCTTAGGGCAGGGTCACTATGGCTACACCTTC. Protein sequence: CASSLGQGHYGYTF.

V gene TRBV12-5 combines with J gene TRBJ1-2; 7 nucleotides line up with TRBD1. CDR3 length equals 16 residues. In germline, CDR1 is LGHNT, CDR2 FRNRAP. V lost 0 bases to trimming and J lost 6 bases; unmatched junction nucleotides: 10. The CDR3 nucleotides are TGTGCTAGTGGTTTGGTACAAAGCCTTCAGGGGGATGGCTACACCTTC. Translating it yields CASGLVQSLQGDGYTF.

J is TRBJ1-6 and V is TRBV7-9; D call uncertain. V was shortened by 4 bases and J by 7 bases, with 5 bases between the two germline ends. The CDR3 is 12 residues long. Germline CDR1 reads SEHNR; CDR2 reads FQNEAQ (reference sequence). The CDR3 protein is CASSSPNSPLHF. CDR3 nucleotide sequence: TGTGCCAGCAGCTCCCCGAATTCACCCCTCCACTTT.

V and J are TRBV5-1 and TRBJ2-1; 9 positions agree with TRBD2. Germline CDR1 is SGHRS and CDR2 is YFSETQ. J was trimmed by 0 bases and V by 3 bases; bases with no gene match: 4. This CDR3 is 16 amino acids long. CDR3 nucleotide sequence: TGCGCCAGCAGCTGGGGACTAGCAGACTCCTACAATGAGCAGTTCTTC. Protein product: CASSWGLADSYNEQFF.

The genes are TRBV5-4 and TRBJ1-4, with D possibly being TRBD1 (5 bases). Trimming left V 5 bases short and J 9 bases short, with 17 bases between. Germline lookup yields CDR1 SGHNT and CDR2 YYREEE (reference sequence). The CDR3 has 14 residues. In DNA form, the CDR3 reads TGTGCCAGCAGTACCGACCCTGGGACTCAAAAACTGTTTTTT. It yields the protein CASSTDPGTQKLFF.

The chain recombines TRBV5-1 with TRBJ2-5, with 7 bases matching TRBD1. The CDR3 loop spans 15 amino acids. With 2 bases clipped from V and 5 bases from J, the junction kept 9 bases outside the gene matches. Germline CDR1 reads SGHRS; CDR2 reads YFSETQ. CDR3 region: CASSFQRGGEETQYF. The DNA for the CDR3 is TGCGCCAGCAGCTTTCAACGAGGGGGCGAGGAGACCCAGTACTTC.

This chain connects TRBV5-1 to TRBJ1-1; D gene unclear. Germline loops: CDR1 SGHRS, CDR2 YFSETQ. V gave up 0 bases and J gave up 3 bases, with 6 bases separating them. CDR3 size: 13 residues. CDR3 sequence reads: CASSLGWDTEAFF. In DNA, the CDR3 is TGCGCCAGCAGCTTGGGCTGGGACACTGAAGCTTTCTTT.

This clone was detected once. This sequence joins TRBV4-1 and TRBJ1-4; tentative D call: TRBD1 (6 bases). This CDR3 is built from 16 residues. Germline V gene data show CDR1 as MGHRA and CDR2 as YSYEKL. The V and J ends lost 2 bases and 7 bases respectively, with 17 bases between them. The CDR3 nucleotides read TGCGCCAGCAGCCAACCCACAGGGAAGTACGGTGAAAAACTGTTTTTT. Translated: CASSQPTGKYGEKLFF.

The chain combines TRBV29-1 with TRBJ1-1, with D perhaps matching TRBD1 (6 bases). Trimming cost V 6 bases and J 1 base, with 9 bases left between them. In germline, CDR1 is SQVTM, CDR2 ANQGSEA. This CDR3 spans 12 amino acids. The CDR3, as DNA: TGCAGCGTCTCGGACAGGAACACTGAAGCTTTCTTT. Translating gives CSVSDRNTEAFF.

V and J are TRBV9 and TRBJ1-1, with a possible D match to TRBD1 (6 bases). Germline CDR1 reads SGDLS; CDR2 reads YYNGEE. The CDR3 spans 15 residues. The germline V and J ends were trimmed by 5 bases and 1 base, with 15 bases remaining between them. In DNA, the CDR3 is TGTGCCAGCAGTGATACAGGGAGGGAGAACACTGAAGCTTTCTTT. It specifies CASSDTGRENTEAFF.

The chain combines TRBV7-9 with TRBJ2-5; TRBD2 matches 11 bases. CDR1 is SEHNR, CDR2 FQNEAQ, per germline (reference sequence). V gave up 5 bases and J gave up 2 bases; unmatched junction bases: 10. CDR3 length: 17 residues. CDR3 sequence reads: CASSPPGTSGYQETQYF. CDR3 bases: TGTGCCAGCAGCCCCCCGGGGACTAGCGGTTATCAAGAGACCCAGTACTTC.

The chain couples TRBV9 to TRBJ1-4, with D tentatively TRBD1 (6 bases). Trimming took off 3 bases at V and 4 bases at J, with 19 bases between the two ends. Germline values: CDR1 SGDLS, CDR2 YYNGEE. The CDR3 loop spans 17 amino acids. CDR3 nucleotide sequence: TGTGCCAGCAGCGGCTCCGGTTCGGGGGCCAATAATGAAAAACTGTTTTTT. Protein product: CASSGSGSGANNEKLFF.